Given below is one TCR beta chain in context. This entry belongs to a study of CD8 T cells in Susac syndrome. The V end was cut by 0 bases, the J end by 4 bases, with 27 bases between. This CDR3 spans 20 amino acids. CDR1 is MGHRA, CDR2 YSYEKL, per germline. Sequencing of TCR beta covered CD8+ and CD4+ T cells obtained from blood. The multiple sclerosis controls comprised treatment-naive patients whose relapsing-remitting disease was stable or active. Negative isolation yielded CD4+ and CD8+ T cells, and FACS enriched TEMRA cells. cDNA came from approximately 0.5 to 1 ug RNA primed by random hexamers. The authors amplified TCR beta CDR3 across 54 Vbeta and 13 Jbeta using immunoSEQ multiplex PCR. MiXCR was run by TCRdb on the immunoSEQ multiplex PCR reads, yielding one entry per CDR3 protein. The sample has over 350,000 distinct CDR3 sequences; around 85% are singletons.

The sequence was obtained from a human donor with multiple sclerosis. The chain links TRBV4-1 to TRBJ2-5, with D possibly TRBD2 on 7 matching bases. Sequenced material: CD8+ T cells from PBMCs. CDR3 nucleotides: TGCGCCAGCAGCCAAGAGACGGGGGCGTTTTGGCGGGGGCCGGGAGAGACCCAGTACTTC. This sequence encodes CASSQETGAFWRGPGETQYF.